The 7 T cell receptor beta chains given below trace back to one sample, sequenced in a study of spatial heterogeneity in lung cancer. TCRdb passed the 5' RACE reads through MiXCR, listing each CDR3 protein once. The sample contains 9,500 to 12,000 distinct CDR3 sequences, around 6.5% of which appear only once. The time point here: sample taken at primary tumor resection. Unsorted tumor, nontumor lung tissue or cryopreserved PBMC supplied the whole RNA. The sample here was PBMCs, taken at surgery. Every receptor here comes from a male donor with early-stage non-small cell lung cancer.

This clonotype has a count of ten or more. The library was prepared for alpha chains; this beta chain is a stray read, so its frequency means little. The chain combines TRBV12-3 or TRBV12-4 with TRBJ1-3; perhaps TRBD1 as D (5 bases). This CDR3 has 15 amino acids. Trimming stripped 5 bases from V and 4 bases from J, with 15 bases between. The CDR3 DNA reads as TGTGCCAGCAGTACCATGGGACGGGGGGGAAACACCATATATTTT. It specifies CASSTMGRGGNTIYF.

This clonotype was detected ten times or more. With the library built for alpha chains, this beta chain is off target and its frequency is not meaningful. The gene calls are TRBV24-1 and TRBJ2-5; D is perhaps TRBD1 (5 bases). The CDR3 covers 14 residues. Germline CDR1 KGHDR, CDR2 SFDVKD. V was trimmed by 0 bases and J by 3 bases, leaving 7 bases between them. The CDR3 spells CATSDLGREETQYF. CDR3 nucleotides: TGTGCCACCAGTGATTTGGGCAGGGAAGAGACCCAGTACTTC.

In this sample, this clonotype turned up many times. This beta chain appears as a stray read in a library generated for alpha chains; its size is not informative. The chain has TRBV14 and TRBJ2-7; D ambiguous. CDR1 is SGHDN and CDR2 is FVKESK in the germline V gene. The CDR3 contains 12 residues. Trimming stripped 6 bases from V and 9 bases from J, with 15 bases between. CDR3 loop: CASRNKGFRQYF. CDR3 DNA: TGTGCCAGCAGAAATAAAGGGTTTCGGCAGTACTTC.

By share of the sample, this clonotype is medium-sized (0.01 to 0.1%). The library was prepared for alpha chains; this beta chain is a stray read, so its frequency means little. Here the CDR3 reads CSVGGPALDNEQFF. The CDR3 coding sequence is TGCAGCGTCGGCGGGCCGGCCTTAGACAATGAGCAGTTCTTC. The chain combines TRBV29-1 with TRBJ2-1; TRBD2 is a possible D gene (5 bases). Germline V gives CDR1 SQVTM, CDR2 ANQGSEA. This CDR3 has 14 residues. The germline V and J ends were trimmed by 6 bases and 5 bases, with 17 bases remaining between them.

This clonotype has at least ten counts. This beta chain is an unintended read in a library built for alpha chains; its size means little. The chain joins TRBV29-1 to TRBJ1-5; D uncertain. The CDR3 consists of 12 residues. Deletions cut 4 bases from V and 1 base from J, with 5 bases between. Germline V lookup: CDR1 SQVTM, CDR2 ANQGSEA. CDR3 in DNA: TGCAGCGTTGGGGCCAGCAATCAGCCCCAGCATTTT. This codes for CSVGASNQPQHF.

This clonotype was seen ten or more times. The library was designed around alpha chains, so this beta chain is a stray read whose abundance carries little weight. V is TRBV7-8 and J is TRBJ2-4; weak D call: TRBD1 (6 bases). CDR1 is SGHVS, CDR2 FQNEAQ, per germline. This CDR3 has 14 residues. Trimming left V 1 base short and J 3 bases short, with 7 bases between. CDR3 in DNA: TGTGCCAGCAGCTTAGACAGGGACAAAAACATTCAGTACTTC. Its translation is CASSLDRDKNIQYF.

This clonotype occurred many times. This beta chain is off target for a library built for alpha chains, so its abundance means little. CDR3 protein: CASGSPTKGGTQYF. The CDR3 nucleotides read TGTGCCAGCGGGTCCCCGACAAAAGGGGGGACCCAGTACTTC. The J gene is TRBJ2-5, the V gene TRBV27; possible D gene TRBD1, 6 bases. Trimming cost V 8 bases and J 7 bases, with 20 bases left between them. The CDR3 totals 14 residues. In germline, CDR1 is MNHEY, CDR2 SMNVEV (reference sequence).